This T cell receptor beta chain was identified during a study of blood T cell repertoires in COVID-19. Overall study: The cDNA or gDNA used as material had been derived from T cells, B-cell-depleted T cells, or PBMCs.

Assay: immunoSEQ multiplex PCR; the TCRdb copy retains only in-frame clones and omits some. The table shows approximately 500,000 clones, with roughly 91% occurring only once. The V end lost 2 bases, the J end lost 9 bases, and 18 bases lay between the germline ends. Germline V gene data show CDR1 as SGHDT and CDR2 as YYEEEE. This CDR3 is built from 15 residues. The V call is TRBV5-6, the J call TRBJ2-1; weak D call: TRBD2 (5 bases). The receptor was derived from a woman aged 45-65 years with COVID-19, enrolled during active disease. The specimen sequenced was peripheral blood. The CDR3 loop reads CASSFPSERAGEQFF. CDR3 DNA: TGTGCCAGCAGCTTCCCGTCGGAGAGGGCCGGTGAGCAGTTCTTC.